These 25 T cell receptor beta chains were sequenced from one sample in a study of CD8+ T cells in alopecia areata. Sequencing templates came from extracted RNA that was reverse transcribed into cDNA. Clones were sequenced by immunoSEQ multiplex PCR, and TCRdb holds only the in-frame ones, with some missing. The sample holds some 130,000 clones, about 50% seen once. The treatment denotes: oral pan-JAK inhibitor, 5-10 mg twice daily. This sample comprised CD4+ T cells sorted from blood, obtained at week 4, from a patient treated with tofacitinib. The receptors here all came from a human donor with alopecia areata.

The V call is TRBV9, the J call TRBJ2-4; maybe TRBD1 (5 bases). The V end lost 5 bases, the J end lost 0 bases, and 18 bases lay between the germline ends. The CDR3 runs 17 residues. Germline V CDR1 and CDR2: SGDLS, YYNGEE. The CDR3 protein is CASSGQADTLAKNIQYF. CDR3 in DNA: TGTGCCAGCAGTGGCCAGGCGGACACACTAGCCAAAAACATTCAGTACTTC.

This clone turned up a few times. The V and J genes are TRBV6-6 and TRBJ1-5; possibly TRBD1 for D (5 bases). Trimming shortened V by 2 bases and J by 6 bases, and 11 bases separated the two germline ends. Germline V gene sequence: CDR1 MNHNY, CDR2 SVGAGI (reference sequence). The CDR3 is made up of 14 amino acids. The CDR3 nucleotides are TGTGCCAGCAGTTACGAGGGGTCTAGTCAGCCCCAGCATTTT. Encoded protein: CASSYEGSSQPQHF.

The table lists this clone with a few counts. The CDR3 reads CSVSILKEDTEAFF. For the CDR3, the DNA is TGCAGCGTTTCGATTCTCAAGGAGGACACTGAAGCTTTCTTT. The chain carries TRBV29-1 and TRBJ1-1; D not certain. Germline V gene data show CDR1 as SQVTM and CDR2 as ANQGSEA. V was clipped by 5 bases and J by 3 bases, with 16 bases between them. The CDR3 totals 14 residues.

The J gene is TRBJ2-5, the V gene TRBV29-1, with D perhaps TRBD1 (5 bases). The germline V gene has CDR1 SQVTM and CDR2 ANQGSEA. The CDR3 consists of 12 residues. V shed 4 bases and J shed 4 bases, with 10 bases lying between them. The CDR3 region is CSVGGRGETQYF. In DNA form, the CDR3 reads TGCAGCGTTGGGGGAAGGGGAGAGACCCAGTACTTC.

The rearrangement joins TRBV5-1 to TRBJ2-7, with TRBD1 matching over 10 bases. The junction had 4 bases not matched to a gene; V was cut back by 4 bases and J by 0 bases. This CDR3 has 15 amino acids. Germline CDR1 and CDR2: SGHRS and YFSETQ. In nucleotides, the CDR3 is TGCGCCAGCAGCACGGGACAGGGGTCCTCCTACGAGCAGTACTTC. It is translated as CASSTGQGSSYEQYF.

The chain is built from TRBV30 and TRBJ2-7; TRBD1 matches 9 bases. The V and J ends lost 5 bases and 0 bases, in that order; junction bases with no gene match: 5. Germline V gene lookup returns CDR1 GTSNPN and CDR2 SVGIG (reference sequence). The CDR3 sequence is 14 residues long. CDR3 region: CAWGGTGTSYEQYF. Here the CDR3 DNA reads TGTGCCTGGGGCGGGACAGGGACCTCCTACGAGCAGTACTTC.

The chain joins TRBV7-6 to TRBJ2-2; TRBD1 is a possible D gene (6 bases). V lost 3 bases to trimming and J lost 5 bases, with 7 bases between them. Germline V CDR1 and CDR2: SGHVS, FNYEAQ. This CDR3 region has 13 residues. The CDR3 reads CASSFQGTGELFF. DNA for the CDR3: TGTGCCAGCAGCTTTCAGGGGACCGGGGAGCTGTTTTTT.

This chain links TRBV5-1 with TRBJ2-3; tentatively, D is TRBD1 (5 bases). V was cut by 0 bases and J by 1 base, with 6 bases left in between. The CDR3 has 14 amino acids. Germline lookup yields CDR1 SGHRS and CDR2 YFSETQ. CDR3 in DNA: TGCGCCAGCAGCTTGGGACAGCGCACAGATACGCAGTATTTT. Protein product: CASSLGQRTDTQYF.

This CDR3 reads CASSYSAGGYGYTF. CDR3 sequence (DNA): TGTGCCAGCAGTTACTCGGCAGGGGGTTATGGCTACACCTTC. This chain joins TRBV6-5 and TRBJ1-2; TRBD1 matches 7 bases. Germline CDR1 reads MNHEY; CDR2 reads SVGAGI. This CDR3 region has 14 residues. J lost 5 bases, V lost 0 bases, and 3 bases had no gene match.

The chain combines TRBV30 with TRBJ2-6; D not certain. In germline, CDR1 is GTSNPN, CDR2 SVGIG (reference sequence). Trimming shortened V by 4 bases and J by 1 base, and 11 bases separated the two germline ends. The CDR3 loop spans 15 amino acids. As DNA, the CDR3 is TGTGCCTGGATTGGGTTTGGGTCTGGGGCCAACGTCCTGACTTTC. Its protein is CAWIGFGSGANVLTF.

This sequence joins TRBV6-5 and TRBJ1-3; 8 bases are a match to TRBD1. Germline values: CDR1 MNHEY, CDR2 SVGAGI. This CDR3 has 16 amino acids. The junction had 8 bases not matched to a gene; V was cut back by 4 bases and J by 3 bases. The CDR3, as DNA: TGTGCCAGCAGTTCTAAAGGGACAGGAGTTGGAAACACCATATATTTT. As protein: CASSSKGTGVGNTIYF.

The chain couples TRBV7-2 to TRBJ2-7; 14 bases match TRBD2. The CDR3 has 16 amino acids. The V and J ends lost 5 bases and 2 bases, in that order; junction bases with no gene match: 5. Germline V gene lookup returns CDR1 SGHTA and CDR2 FQGNSA. CDR3 sequence (DNA): TGTGCCAGCAGCCCTGGACTAGCGGGGGGTGCCTACGAGCAGTACTTC. Translating it yields CASSPGLAGGAYEQYF.

This clone was counted a few times. This chain uses TRBV7-2 with TRBJ2-7; D may be TRBD2 (6 bases). This CDR3 is 14 amino acids long. Looked up from germline, CDR1 is SGHTA and CDR2 is FQGNSA. V gave up 5 bases and J gave up 2 bases, with 13 bases separating them. The CDR3 region has the DNA TGTGCCAGCAGCAAACGGACGGGAGCCTACGAGCAGTACTTC. It encodes CASSKRTGAYEQYF. Together with reference TRBV7-2 and TRBJ2-7, the CDR3 gives the full variable domain: GAGVSQSPSNKVTEKGKDVELRCDPISGHTALYWYRQSLGQGLEFLIYFQGNSAPDKSGLPSDRFSAERTGGSVSTLTIQRTQQEDSAVYLCASSKRTGAYEQYFGPGTRLTVT.

Only a few counts were recorded for this clone. The chain carries TRBV30 and TRBJ1-4, with D possibly matching TRBD1 (5 bases). This CDR3 contains 15 residues. Germline V lookup: CDR1 GTSNPN, CDR2 SVGIG (reference sequence). Trimming took off 2 bases at V and 4 bases at J, with 14 bases between the two ends. The CDR3 sequence is CAWSSRQLNNEKLFF. As DNA, the CDR3 is TGTGCCTGGAGTTCGCGACAGCTGAATAATGAAAAACTGTTTTTT.

The V and J genes are TRBV29-1 and TRBJ2-3, with TRBD1 matching 7 bases. From germline, CDR1 is SQVTM and CDR2 ANQGSEA. V lost 6 bases and J lost 0; bases outside the gene matches: 9. CDR3 length equals 15 residues. CDR3 sequence: CSVRSGQTSTDTQYF. CDR3 bases: TGCAGCGTCAGGTCGGGACAGACTAGCACAGATACGCAGTATTTT.

This clone was seen a handful of times. This chain connects TRBV29-1 to TRBJ2-5; D ambiguous. This CDR3 has 13 amino acids. The germline V gene encodes CDR1 SQVTM and CDR2 ANQGSEA. The germline V and J ends were trimmed by 3 bases and 1 base, with 9 bases remaining between them. This CDR3 is CSVDMAAQETQYF. The CDR3 DNA is TGCAGCGTTGATATGGCTGCCCAAGAGACCCAGTACTTC.

The chain has TRBV30 and TRBJ1-2; D is ambiguous. Trimming stripped 3 bases from V and 5 bases from J, with 10 bases between. The CDR3 contains 12 residues. Germline assignment: CDR1 GTSNPN and CDR2 SVGIG (reference sequence). This CDR3 reads CAWSPVLYGYTF. In nucleotides, the CDR3 is TGTGCCTGGAGCCCTGTACTATATGGCTACACCTTC.

A few counts support this clone. The V gene is TRBV7-2, the J gene TRBJ2-3, with 9 nucleotides matching TRBD1. CDR3 length: 16 amino acids. The ends lost 6 bases at V and 1 base at J; junction bases unmatched: 8. Germline CDR1 reads SGHTA; CDR2 reads FQGNSA. Here the CDR3 reads CASSSIRTGGTDTQYF. CDR3 nucleotide sequence: TGTGCCAGCAGTTCTATAAGGACAGGGGGCACAGATACGCAGTATTTT.

The chain joins TRBV30 to TRBJ1-2, with 8 bases that match TRBD1. The CDR3 covers 15 residues. Germline CDR1 reads GTSNPN; CDR2 reads SVGIG (reference sequence). V shed 5 bases, J shed 7 bases, and the junction held 15 bases outside the gene matches. CDR3 sequence: CAWAGTALQGGGYTF. The CDR3 nucleotides are TGTGCCTGGGCCGGGACAGCGCTACAGGGGGGTGGCTACACCTTC.

This clone was counted once. Other DNA sequences in the same sample also yield this CDR3. The chain employs TRBV30 and TRBJ1-5; D remains unclear. The V gene lost 0 bases and the J gene lost 7 bases, with 7 bases spanning the gap. This CDR3 is 12 amino acids long. Germline V gene data show CDR1 as GTSNPN and CDR2 as SVGIG (reference sequence). The CDR3 DNA reads TGTGCCTGGAGTGTACGAGGGCAGCCCCAGCATTTT. This encodes CAWSVRGQPQHF. Full variable domain (rest looked up from reference TRBV30 and TRBJ1-5): SQTIHQWPATLVQPVGSPLSLECTVEGTSNPNLYWYRQAAGRGLQLLFYSVGIGQISSEVPQNLSASRPQDRQFILSSKKLLLSDSGFYLCAWSVRGQPQHFGDGTRLSIL.

The chain carries TRBV30 and TRBJ2-3, with D perhaps matching TRBD1 or TRBD2 (6 bases each). The V end lost 5 bases, the J end lost 4 bases, and 10 bases lay between the germline ends. This CDR3 has 12 amino acids. Germline V gene lookup returns CDR1 GTSNPN and CDR2 SVGIG (reference sequence). DNA of the CDR3: TGTGCCTGGGGGGGGCGACCAGATACGCAGTATTTT. It codes for CAWGGRPDTQYF.

This sequence joins TRBV6-6 and TRBJ1-2, with D possibly TRBD1 on 5 matching bases. V lost 2 bases and J lost 0, with 7 bases in between. Germline CDR1 and CDR2: MNHNY and SVGAGI (reference sequence). The CDR3 contains 14 residues. The CDR3 loop reads CASSYDSSNYGYTF. As DNA, the CDR3 is TGTGCCAGCAGTTACGACAGCTCTAACTATGGCTACACCTTC.

V and J are TRBV7-3 and TRBJ2-5; 8 bases match TRBD1. The CDR3 sequence is 13 residues long. Germline CDR1 reads SGHTA; CDR2 reads FQGTGA. V lost 3 bases and J lost 3; bases outside the gene matches: 0. The CDR3, as DNA: TGTGCCAGCAGCTTGGACAGGGAAGAGACCCAGTACTTC. Its translation: CASSLDREETQYF.

This chain joins TRBV27 and TRBJ1-5; D is possibly TRBD1 (6 bases). The CDR3 is 15 amino acids. Germline V gene sequence: CDR1 MNHEY, CDR2 SMNVEV (reference sequence). Trimming took 3 bases from V and 4 from J, leaving 13 bases between them. CDR3 sequence reads: CASSLEGRGNQPQHF. Written as DNA, the CDR3 is TGTGCCAGCAGTTTGGAGGGGAGGGGGAATCAGCCCCAGCATTTT.

The rearrangement uses TRBV29-1 and TRBJ1-1; the D is unclear. CDR1 is SQVTM, CDR2 ANQGSEA, per germline. The CDR3 contains 10 residues. V was trimmed by 7 bases and J by 5 bases, leaving 8 bases between them. Here the CDR3 reads CSAQHTEAFF. CDR3 coding DNA: TGCAGCGCCCAACATACTGAAGCTTTCTTT.